The clone carrying this T cell receptor (beta chain) was seen ten or more times. Its antigen is undetermined. The source of the sample is a study of T cell repertoires in cytomegalovirus infection. Study at large: Evidence of both CMV infection and a matching HLA type came from public TCR beta signatures.

Via MiXCR, TCRdb re-called the reads, giving one row per CDR3 protein. The table records 100,000 to 150,000 distinct CDR3 sequences, more than 20% of them present only once. General observations from the study: HLA-C-restricted CMV clonotypes gave the most frequent clonotype in two of eight donors.

The CDR3 spans 16 residues. Germline V gene lookup returns CDR1 SGHVS and CDR2 FNYEAQ. V was clipped by 5 bases and J by 0 bases, with 14 bases between them. The chain employs TRBV7-6 and TRBJ1-3; D is possibly TRBD1 (5 bases). Source material: PBMCs, sequenced either directly or after in vitro stimulation (not recorded which). This receptor was obtained from a human donor in good health (CMV status not recorded). Some clones in this sample may be carry-over from other donors' samples. The CDR3 coding sequence is TGTGCCAGCAGCCCCCGCAACGGGGGCTCTGGAAACACCATATATTTT. The encoded protein is CASSPRNGGSGNTIYF.